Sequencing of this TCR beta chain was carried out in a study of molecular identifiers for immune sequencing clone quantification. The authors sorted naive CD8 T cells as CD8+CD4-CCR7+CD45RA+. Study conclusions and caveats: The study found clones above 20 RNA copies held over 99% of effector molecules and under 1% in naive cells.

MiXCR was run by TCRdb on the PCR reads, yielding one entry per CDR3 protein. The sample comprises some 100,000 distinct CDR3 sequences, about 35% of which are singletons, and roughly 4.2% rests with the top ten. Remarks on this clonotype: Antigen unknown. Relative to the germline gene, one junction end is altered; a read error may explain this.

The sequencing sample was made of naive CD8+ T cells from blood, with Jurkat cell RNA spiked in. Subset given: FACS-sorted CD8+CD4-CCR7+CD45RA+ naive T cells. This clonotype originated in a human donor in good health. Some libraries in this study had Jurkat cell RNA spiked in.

CDR3 amino acids: CAGSYWSRTYEQYF. CDR3 nucleotide sequence: TGTGCCGGCAGTTACTGGAGTAGGACCTACGAGCAGTACTTC. The chain carries TRBV6-2 or TRBV6-3 and TRBJ2-7; D ambiguous. Germline CDR1 reads MNHEY; CDR2 reads SVGEGT. The CDR3 spans 14 residues.